The 32 T cell receptor beta chains given below trace back to one sample, sequenced in a study of cytomegalovirus exposure and HLA in healthy donors. Only in-frame clones appear in the TCRdb table, and some are missing; sequencing was by immunoSEQ multiplex PCR. The profile shows about 72,000 clones, 85% to 95% of them singletons. Source material: PBMCs. Every receptor here comes from a woman aged 18-29 years in good health and CMV-seropositive.

The rearrangement joins TRBV7-2 to TRBJ1-2; TRBD1 matches at 10 bases. Unmatched junction bases numbered 6, after V lost 3 bases and J lost 8 bases. This CDR3 spans 14 amino acids. Germline V gene data show CDR1 as SGHTA and CDR2 as FQGNSA. CDR3 in amino acids: CASSFDRDRGGYTF. The DNA of the CDR3 is TGTGCCAGCAGCTTCGACCGGGACAGGGGAGGCTACACCTTC.

V and J are TRBV9 and TRBJ2-7; D is perhaps TRBD2 (5 bases). This CDR3 spans 14 amino acids. CDR1 and CDR2 (germline): SGDLS, YYNGEE. V gave up 2 bases and J gave up 3 bases, with 12 bases separating them. The CDR3 spells CASSVSGINYEQYF. CDR3 in DNA: TGTGCCAGCAGCGTCTCCGGGATTAACTACGAGCAGTACTTC.

The V gene is TRBV4-2, the J gene TRBJ2-3; 12 bases are shared with TRBD2. The CDR3 loop spans 19 amino acids. Germline V gene data show CDR1 as LGHNA and CDR2 as YNFKEQ. The ends lost 4 bases at V and 2 bases at J; junction bases unmatched: 13. The CDR3 DNA reads as TGTGCCAGCAGCCTCAGCCTTCCTGGACTAGCGGGGCCCACAGATACGCAGTATTTT. This codes for CASSLSLPGLAGPTDTQYF.

The CDR3 bases are TGCGCCAGCAGTGCTGGTAGCGGGGGGCAGCCCTACAATGAGCAGTTCTTC. It is translated as CASSAGSGGQPYNEQFF. The chain employs TRBV10-1 and TRBJ2-1, with TRBD2 matching 10 bases. The germline CDR1 and CDR2 sequences are WNHNN and SYGVQD (reference sequence). The CDR3 covers 17 residues. Germline trimming cut 4 bases from V and 2 bases from J; bases unmatched to any gene: 8.

This chain joins TRBV7-9 and TRBJ2-7; weak D call: TRBD1 (6 bases). This CDR3 is built from 19 residues. V gave up 5 bases and J gave up 6 bases, with 32 bases separating them. Germline V gene lookup returns CDR1 SEHNR and CDR2 FQNEAQ (reference sequence). The CDR3 sequence: CASSLSAPLQGFPPSEQYF. For the CDR3, the DNA is TGTGCCAGCAGCCTCTCAGCACCATTACAGGGATTCCCCCCTAGCGAGCAGTACTTC.

The chain joins TRBV9 to TRBJ2-7, with D possibly TRBD1 on 5 matching bases. The CDR3 extends over 12 amino acids. With 4 bases removed from V and 7 bases from J, the gap between germline ends came to 12 bases. Per germline, CDR1 SGDLS and CDR2 YYNGEE. The chain's CDR3 is CASSSVGVEQYF. Written as DNA, the CDR3 is TGTGCCAGCAGCAGCGTAGGGGTTGAGCAGTACTTC.

The chain joins TRBV19 to TRBJ2-2; a possible D gene is TRBD1 (6 bases). Trimming cost V 5 bases and J 5 bases, with 12 bases left between them. The CDR3 covers 14 residues. Germline V gene data show CDR1 as LNHDA and CDR2 as SQIVND (reference sequence). CDR3 sequence: CASSASTGTGELFF. The CDR3 DNA reads as TGTGCCAGTAGTGCCTCGACAGGAACCGGGGAGCTGTTTTTT. Looking up the rest from reference TRBV19 and TRBJ2-2 gives the full variable domain: DGGITQSPKYLFRKEGQNVTLSCEQNLNHDAMYWYRQDPGQGLRLIYYSQIVNDFQKGDIAEGYSVSREKKESFPLTVTSAQKNPTAFYLCASSASTGTGELFFGEGSRLTVL.

The J gene is TRBJ1-4, the V gene TRBV5-4, with D maybe TRBD1 (5 bases). The CDR3 consists of 16 residues. V was clipped by 0 bases and J by 8 bases, with 17 bases between them. From germline, CDR1 is SGHNT and CDR2 YYREEE (reference sequence). DNA for the CDR3: TGTGCCAGCAGCTTGGCCCCAGGGTCCGGGGGAGAAAAACTGTTTTTT. This sequence encodes CASSLAPGSGGEKLFF.

The V and J genes are TRBV5-1 and TRBJ2-3; TRBD2 is a possible D gene (5 bases). Germline V gene data show CDR1 as SGHRS and CDR2 as YFSETQ. The CDR3 consists of 18 residues. The V end was cut by 3 bases, the J end by 0 bases, with 20 bases between. This CDR3 is CASSSTSPPVVSTDTQYF. CDR3 nucleotides: TGCGCCAGCAGCTCCACTAGTCCGCCCGTAGTAAGCACAGATACGCAGTATTTT.

CDR3 bases: TGTGCCAGCAGCTTACGGGGGGGCCGGAACACCGGGGAGCTGTTTTTT. This encodes CASSLRGGRNTGELFF. J is TRBJ2-2 and V is TRBV7-6; 8 nucleotides match TRBD2. CDR3 length: 16 amino acids. CDR1 is SGHVS, CDR2 FNYEAQ, per germline. Trimming at V came to 2 bases and at J to 1 base, leaving 3 bases not matched to a gene.

This clone was detected once. This rearrangement joins TRBV7-2 to TRBJ2-7, with 8 positions matching TRBD1. CDR1 is SGHTA and CDR2 is FQGNSA in the germline V gene. Trimming took 5 bases from V and 2 from J; bases not matched to a gene: 8. The CDR3 extends over 15 amino acids. For the CDR3, the DNA is TGTGCCAGCAGCACCTCACAGGGGGTCCCCTACGAGCAGTACTTC. It is translated as CASSTSQGVPYEQYF.

V and J are TRBV10-3 and TRBJ1-4; TRBD1 matches 7 bases. The CDR3 consists of 13 residues. The V gene's germline CDR1 is ENHRY and CDR2 SYGVKD. V was clipped by 5 bases and J by 5 bases; unmatched bases: 2. CDR3 in DNA: TGTGCCATCAGTCCGACAGGGAATGAAAAACTGTTTTTT. Residues: CAISPTGNEKLFF.

A word on this clone: The junction differs from germline at one of its ends, possibly a read error. The V and J genes are TRBV29-1 and TRBJ2-7; TRBD1 matches at 9 bases. Germline assignment: CDR1 SQVTM and CDR2 ANQGSEA. The CDR3 is made up of 13 amino acids. CDR3 DNA: TGCAGCGCCAGACTGGGACAGGGTTTTATAGAGGACTTC. Translating gives CSARLGQGFIEDF.

J is TRBJ1-5 and V is TRBV19; D is possibly TRBD1 (6 bases). The length of the CDR3 is 13 residues. Trimming cost V 7 bases and J 2 bases, with 9 bases left between them. CDR1 is LNHDA and CDR2 is SQIVND in the germline V gene (reference sequence). The CDR3 DNA is TGTGCCAGTAATAAGGGGGGCAATCAGCCCCAGCATTTT. Translating gives CASNKGGNQPQHF.

This chain uses TRBV7-2 with TRBJ1-5; a possible D gene is TRBD1 (6 bases). V lost 5 bases and J lost 1, with 12 bases in between. This CDR3 spans 15 amino acids. Germline V gives CDR1 SGHTA, CDR2 FQGNSA. The chain's CDR3 is CASSRDMLSNQPQHF. In DNA form, the CDR3 reads TGTGCCAGCAGCCGGGACATGCTGAGCAATCAGCCCCAGCATTTT.

The chain recombines TRBV9 with TRBJ2-7; TRBD1 agrees at 11 bases. This CDR3 is built from 15 residues. Germline values: CDR1 SGDLS, CDR2 YYNGEE. Losses at the gene ends were 2 bases for V and 2 bases for J; bases not matched to a gene: 3. The DNA of the CDR3 is TGTGCCAGCAGCGTGGGACAGGGGGGGACCTACGAGCAGTACTTC. It translates to CASSVGQGGTYEQYF. The entire variable domain, with the rest obtained from reference TRBV9 and TRBJ2-7, is as follows: DSGVTQTPKHLITATGQRVTLRCSPRSGDLSVYWYQQSLDQGLQFLIQYYNGEERAKGNILERFSAQQFPDLHSELNLSSLELGDSALYFCASSVGQGGTYEQYFGPGTRLTVT.

This clone was recorded once. The CDR3 nucleotides read TGTGCCAGCAGCTTAGAGCAGCCGGGGACTGAAGCTTTCTTT. Translation gives CASSLEQPGTEAFF. V and J are TRBV7-9 and TRBJ1-1; D gene uncertain. The CDR3 contains 14 residues. CDR1 is SEHNR and CDR2 is FQNEAQ in the germline V gene (reference sequence). The V end lost 1 base, the J end lost 5 bases, and 11 bases lay between the germline ends. The full variable domain, rest sourced from reference TRBV7-9 and TRBJ1-1, is DTGVSQNPRHKITKRGQNVTFRCDPISEHNRLYWYRQTLGQGPEFLTYFQNEAQLEKSRLLSDRFSAERPKGSFSTLEIQRTEQGDSAMYLCASSLEQPGTEAFFGQGTRLTVV.

The chain employs TRBV30 and TRBJ2-1; 8 nucleotides align to TRBD1. Losses at the gene ends were 0 bases for V and 5 bases for J; bases not matched to a gene: 15. CDR1 and CDR2 from the germline V gene are GTSNPN and SVGIG (reference sequence). The CDR3 is 18 amino acids. The DNA for the CDR3 is TGTGCCTGGAGTGTTTGGAGACAGGGGCCCGCGCTTAACAATGAGCAGTTCTTC. It specifies CAWSVWRQGPALNNEQFF.

In its sample, this clone was seen once. The chain recombines TRBV5-6 with TRBJ1-5; 11 nucleotides align to TRBD1. Germline V gene sequence: CDR1 SGHDT, CDR2 YYEEEE. Trimming at V came to 4 bases and at J to 6 bases, leaving 6 bases not matched to a gene. The CDR3 totals 15 residues. CDR3 amino acids: CASSRWTGGVQPQHF. CDR3 nucleotide sequence: TGTGCCAGCAGCCGCTGGACAGGGGGCGTTCAGCCCCAGCATTTT. The variable domain in full, completed from reference TRBV5-6 and TRBJ1-5, reads DAGVTQSPTHLIKTRGQQVTLRCSPKSGHDTVSWYQQALGQGPQFIFQYYEEEERQRGNFPDRFSGHQFPNYSSELNVNALLLGDSALYLCASSRWTGGVQPQHFGDGTRLSIL.

The rearrangement uses TRBV6-5 and TRBJ1-1; D uncertain. The CDR3 runs to 13 residues. Per germline, CDR1 MNHEY and CDR2 SVGAGI. Deletions cut 6 bases from V and 1 base from J, with 9 bases between. As DNA, the CDR3 is TGTGCCAGCAGCTGGGGAGGGAACACTGAAGCTTTCTTT. Translated: CASSWGGNTEAFF.

The chain recombines TRBV9 with TRBJ1-5; no clear D gene. V was cut by 0 bases and J by 0 bases, with 7 bases left in between. The germline V gene encodes CDR1 SGDLS and CDR2 YYNGEE. This CDR3 is built from 15 residues. CDR3 bases: TGTGCCAGCAGCGTAGGGCAGAATAGCAATCAGCCCCAGCATTTT. This codes for CASSVGQNSNQPQHF. The full variable domain, with the rest looked up from reference TRBV9 and TRBJ1-5, is DSGVTQTPKHLITATGQRVTLRCSPRSGDLSVYWYQQSLDQGLQFLIQYYNGEERAKGNILERFSAQQFPDLHSELNLSSLELGDSALYFCASSVGQNSNQPQHFGDGTRLSIL.

The chain is built from TRBV21-1 and TRBJ1-4. TRBV21-1 is a documented pseudogene. The CDR3 runs 17 residues. In nucleotides, the CDR3 is TGTGCCAGCAGATGGGGGGATTTGGGGGATAGTTGTGAAAAACTGTTTTTT. It encodes CASRWGDLGDSCEKLFF.

This chain links TRBV18 with TRBJ2-7, with 9 bases that match TRBD2. The CDR3 extends over 14 amino acids. The trim removed 4 bases at V and 2 bases at J, leaving 3 bases unmatched. Germline V gene lookup returns CDR1 KGHSH and CDR2 LQKENI. CDR3 coding DNA: TGTGCCAGCTCACGCGGGGGGGTGGCCTACGAGCAGTACTTC. Amino acid sequence: CASSRGGVAYEQYF.

CDR3 coding DNA: TGTGCCAGTAGTACAGGGGGTCTGGGAGCTGAAGCTTTCTTT. Translated: CASSTGGLGAEAFF. The chain couples TRBV19 to TRBJ1-1, with TRBD1 identical over 7 bases. CDR1 and CDR2 from the germline V gene are LNHDA and SQIVND (reference sequence). The V and J ends lost 4 bases and 6 bases, in that order; junction bases with no gene match: 8. The CDR3 loop spans 14 amino acids.

This sequence joins TRBV5-8 and TRBJ2-3, with 7 positions matching TRBD1. The V gene's germline CDR1 is SGHTS and CDR2 YDEGEE. Unmatched junction bases numbered 0, after V lost 1 base and J lost 4 bases. The length of the CDR3 is 13 residues. CDR3 in amino acids: CASSLQGADTQYF. DNA of the CDR3: TGTGCCAGCAGCTTGCAGGGGGCAGATACGCAGTATTTT.

V and J are TRBV7-6 and TRBJ1-4; D perhaps matches TRBD1 (5 bases). Trimming removed 2 bases at V and 8 bases at J, with 12 bases between. From germline, CDR1 is SGHVS and CDR2 FNYEAQ. CDR3 length: 14 residues. The CDR3 protein is CASSLFTGGEKLFF. The CDR3 region has the DNA TGTGCCAGCAGCTTATTTACAGGTGGAGAAAAACTGTTTTTT.

In its sample, this clone was seen once. This rearrangement joins TRBV6-5 to TRBJ2-4; D is possibly TRBD2 (6 bases). The V gene lost 2 bases and the J gene lost 0 bases, with 11 bases spanning the gap. The CDR3 extends over 16 amino acids. Germline-derived CDR1 and CDR2 are MNHEY and SVGAGI. CDR3 in amino acids: CASSYGGELAKNIQYF. The CDR3 nucleotides read TGTGCCAGCAGTTACGGCGGGGAGTTAGCCAAAAACATTCAGTACTTC.

The chain employs TRBV6-5 and TRBJ1-2; 8 nucleotides line up with TRBD1. The CDR3 runs to 14 residues. The V and J ends lost 5 bases and 5 bases, in that order; junction bases with no gene match: 7. Germline V gene lookup returns CDR1 MNHEY and CDR2 SVGAGI. The CDR3 DNA follows: TGTGCCAGCAGTGGCGACAGGGGAGGTTATGGCTACACCTTC. It codes for CASSGDRGGYGYTF.

The chain joins TRBV6-5 to TRBJ1-4, with 9 bases aligning to TRBD1. V shed 5 bases, J shed 8 bases, and the junction held 9 bases outside the gene matches. The CDR3 totals 15 residues. Germline lookup yields CDR1 MNHEY and CDR2 SVGAGI. The CDR3 spells CASSGDRESREKLFF. The CDR3 DNA follows: TGTGCCAGCAGTGGGGACAGGGAGTCAAGGGAAAAACTGTTTTTT.

V is TRBV4-2 and J is TRBJ2-1; D possibly corresponds to TRBD2 (6 bases). The CDR3 is 14 amino acids. V lost 0 bases and J 7 bases, leaving 10 bases between the germline ends. Germline lookup yields CDR1 LGHNA and CDR2 YNFKEQ. The CDR3 protein is CASSQDEGRNEQFF. The CDR3 nucleotides are TGTGCCAGCAGCCAAGATGAGGGGAGGAATGAGCAGTTCTTC.

The chain combines TRBV9 with TRBJ2-1, with 7 bases lining up with TRBD2. CDR1 and CDR2 from the germline V gene are SGDLS and YYNGEE. Germline trimming cut 1 base from V and 3 bases from J; bases unmatched to any gene: 1. The CDR3 spans 14 residues. This CDR3 reads CASSVSSGYNEQFF. CDR3 DNA sequence: TGTGCCAGCAGCGTATCTAGCGGCTACAATGAGCAGTTCTTC.

CDR3 in DNA: TGTGCCTGGAGGTCCGGAGTCAATCGGGAGCAGTACTTC. This gives the protein CAWRSGVNREQYF. V usage is TRBV30 and J usage is TRBJ2-7, with D hard to call. V lost 3 bases to trimming and J lost 7 bases, with 16 bases between them. The CDR3 runs 13 residues. Germline values: CDR1 GTSNPN, CDR2 SVGIG (reference sequence).